A selection of T cell receptor beta chains follows, all from one sample in a study of TIL therapy for anti-PD-1-resistant metastatic lung cancer. Repertoires were generated with immunoSEQ multiplex PCR, while TCRdb's copy carries only in-frame clones and drops some. The sample consists of about 50,000 clones, approximately 70% of them appearing once. Material: tumor tissue, obtained at baseline. These receptor sequences come from a person aged 25 to 80 with non-small cell lung cancer. CDR3s include the opening cysteine and the closing phenylalanine or tryptophan. D genes are given only for firm matches. Some rows mark clone size as missing; the rest say once, few, many or name a class of expanded clone.

cdr3_aa,cdr3_nt,j_call,d_call,clone_size,v_call
CASSPTTGYYGYTF,TGTGCCAGCAGCCCTACTACAGGGTACTATGGCTACACCTTC,TRBJ1-2,-,-,TRBV11-2
CASSDPGQGFYGYTF,TGTGCCAGCTCGGACCCGGGACAGGGGTTCTATGGCTACACCTTC,TRBJ1-2,TRBD1,-,TRBV28
CATSSVSGQHGYTF,TGTGCCACCAGCAGTGTGTCCGGACAGCATGGCTACACCTTC,TRBJ1-2,-,-,TRBV15
CASSPTSSWQETQYF,TGTGCCAGCTCACCGACTAGTAGCTGGCAAGAGACCCAGTACTTC,TRBJ2-5,-,-,TRBV18
CASSLGGTAGDTEAFF,TGTGCCAGCAGCTTAGGCGGGACAGCTGGCGACACTGAAGCTTTCTTT,TRBJ1-1,TRBD1,-,TRBV11-3
CASSTLTGARGELFF,TGTGCCAGCAGCACTTTGACAGGGGCGCGCGGGGAGCTGTTTTTT,TRBJ2-2,TRBD1,-,TRBV7-9
CAGGQGAGNTEAFF,TGTGCCGGGGGTCAGGGGGCAGGGAACACTGAAGCTTTCTTT,TRBJ1-1,TRBD1,-,TRBV28
CSVIQGVREQYF,TGCAGCGTGATACAGGGGGTTCGGGAGCAGTACTTC,TRBJ2-7,TRBD1,-,TRBV29-1
CASSEGRVAGYTF,TGTGCCAGCAGTGAAGGTAGGGTGGCTGGCTACACCTTC,TRBJ1-2,-,-,TRBV2
CASSQAKGFSYEQYF,TGCGCCAGCAGCCAAGCCAAGGGTTTCTCCTACGAGCAGTACTTC,TRBJ2-7,-,-,TRBV4-1
CASTGLAYNEQFF,TGCGCCAGCACGGGACTAGCCTACAATGAGCAGTTCTTC,TRBJ2-1,TRBD2,-,TRBV5-1
CASNSGMGGGIASTDTQYF,TGCGCCAGCAACTCTGGCATGGGCGGGGGGATTGCTAGCACAGATACGCAGTATTTT,TRBJ2-3,TRBD2,-,TRBV5-1
CASSFSSAGNEQYF,TGTGCCAGCAGTTTCTCTTCCGCAGGGAACGAGCAGTACTTC,TRBJ2-7,-,few,TRBV27
CASSDFRDGVTRGANVLTF,TGCGCCAGCAGTGATTTCCGGGACGGCGTTACGCGGGGGGCCAACGTCCTGACTTTC,TRBJ2-6,-,once,TRBV10-2
CASSDPTGGHFRTGELFF,TGTGCCAGCAGCGATCCAACAGGGGGCCACTTTAGAACCGGGGAGCTGTTTTTT,TRBJ2-2,TRBD1,-,TRBV7-2
CASSLAQGVGGYEQYF,TGTGCCAGCAGTTTAGCTCAGGGAGTTGGGGGCTACGAGCAGTACTTC,TRBJ2-7,-,-,TRBV28
CASSNRGITNQPQHF,TGTGCCAGCAGCAACAGGGGAATCACCAATCAGCCCCAGCATTTT,TRBJ1-5,TRBD1,-,TRBV6-5
CASSAGRGRGNTIYF,TGTGCCAGCAGTGCCGGACGCGGACGTGGAAACACCATATATTTT,TRBJ1-3,-,-,TRBV6-1
CASSYVRENSPLHF,TGTGCCAGCAGTTACGTCCGGGAGAATTCACCCCTCCACTTT,TRBJ1-6,-,few,TRBV6-5
CASSFPKTSGSTGTDTQYF,TGTGCCAGCAGTTTCCCCAAAACTAGCGGGAGTACCGGTACAGATACGCAGTATTTT,TRBJ2-3,TRBD2,-,TRBV27
CASSLLAITGELFF,TGTGCCAGCAGCTTACTAGCGATAACCGGGGAGCTGTTTTTT,TRBJ2-2,-,-,TRBV7-8
CASSQGMTGAGANVLTF,TGCGCCAGCAGCCAAGGAATGACAGGGGCTGGGGCCAACGTCCTGACTTTC,TRBJ2-6,TRBD1,-,TRBV5-1
CASSPPWTGTNIEQYF,TGTGCCAGCAGCCCTCCATGGACAGGGACGAATATCGAGCAGTACTTC,TRBJ2-7,TRBD1,-,TRBV7-9
CASSQDRAFGSYNEQFF,TGCGCCAGCAGCCAAGATCGAGCGTTTGGTTCCTACAATGAGCAGTTCTTC,TRBJ2-1,-,once,TRBV4-1
CAYQGSNQPQHF,TGTGCCTATCAGGGATCCAATCAGCCCCAGCATTTT,TRBJ1-5,-,many,TRBV30
CASSTTGLNTEAFF,TGTGCCAGCAGCACGACAGGGTTGAACACTGAAGCTTTCTTT,TRBJ1-1,TRBD1,-,TRBV11-2
CSVDYSQETQYF,TGCAGCGTTGACTACAGCCAAGAGACCCAGTACTTC,TRBJ2-5,-,-,TRBV29-1
CASSGAPQYF,TGTGCCAGCTCGGGGGCCCCGCAGTATTTT,TRBJ2-3,-,-,TRBV7-9
CSAPRVYEQYF,TGCAGTGCTCCTAGGGTCTACGAGCAGTACTTC,TRBJ2-7,-,-,TRBV20-1
CACRPGLETQYF,TGTGCCTGCCGGCCGGGATTAGAGACCCAGTACTTC,TRBJ2-5,-,-,TRBV30
CASSRQAGVADTQYF,TGTGCCAGCAGCCGTCAAGCGGGAGTGGCAGATACGCAGTATTTT,TRBJ2-3,TRBD2,once,TRBV11-3
CASSRLPGGGDTQYF,TGTGCCAGCAGTCGGCTACCGGGAGGTGGGGATACGCAGTATTTT,TRBJ2-3,TRBD2,-,TRBV6-6
CASSSGQGAYEQYF,TGTGCCAGCAGCTCGGGACAGGGGGCATACGAGCAGTACTTC,TRBJ2-7,TRBD1,few,TRBV5-4
CASRVTVRDTEAFF,TGTGCCAGTAGGGTCACAGTAAGAGACACTGAAGCTTTCTTT,TRBJ1-1,-,-,TRBV19
CASSLFIGTEAFF,TGTGCCAGCAGCTTGTTTATAGGCACTGAAGCTTTCTTT,TRBJ1-1,-,few,TRBV5-4
CASSTQGPGELFF,TGTGCCAGTAGTACTCAGGGGCCCGGGGAGCTGTTTTTT,TRBJ2-2,-,-,TRBV19
CASSYSSGGADYEQYF,TGTGCCAGCAGTTACTCGTCTGGGGGCGCGGACTACGAGCAGTACTTC,TRBJ2-7,-,few,TRBV6-5
CASSLLDQPQHF,TGTGCCAGTAGTCTTTTGGATCAGCCCCAGCATTTT,TRBJ1-5,-,-,TRBV19
CASSEATGYYGYTF,TGTGCCAGCAGTGAAGCGACAGGGTACTATGGCTACACCTTC,TRBJ1-2,TRBD1,-,TRBV6-1
CASSLEGTAGATGELFF,TGCGCCAGCAGCTTGGAGGGAACGGCGGGGGCCACCGGGGAGCTGTTTTTT,TRBJ2-2,-,-,TRBV5-1